A selection of T cell receptor beta chains follows, all from one sample in a study of blood T cell repertoires in COVID-19. Profiled with immunoSEQ multiplex PCR; TCRdb holds only in-frame clones, not every one. Here the sample spans tens of thousands of clones, around nine tenths being singletons. Material for sequencing was peripheral blood. Source of these receptors: an elderly woman with acute or convalescent COVID-19. Both conserved end residues are part of each CDR3. D genes are given only for firm matches. Clone sizes are given selectively: once, few, many, or a class where the clone is expanded.

size,J,V,D,DNA,CDR3
few,TRBJ2-4,TRBV5-5,TRBD2,TGTGCCAGCAGCGGGGAGGGCTTTCAAAACATTCAGTACTTC,CASSGEGFQNIQYF
.,TRBJ1-5,TRBV19,.,TGTGCCAGTAGTGTAACCGGGACATTTAGCAATCAGCCCCAGCATTTT,CASSVTGTFSNQPQHF
.,TRBJ2-7,TRBV6-5,TRBD2,TGTGCCAGCAGAATGATGACTAGCGCGCGCGAGCAGTACTTC,CASRMMTSAREQYF
.,TRBJ2-4,TRBV3-1/TRBV3-2,.,TGTGCCAGCAGCCAAGACAGAAAAAACATTCAGTACTTC,CASSQDRKNIQYF
.,TRBJ2-7,TRBV29-1,TRBD2,TGCAGCGTTTCCTGGACTAGCGGGGGGCAGTACGAGCAGTACTTC,CSVSWTSGGQYEQYF
.,TRBJ2-7,TRBV30,.,TGTGCTCACATTGGGAGCTCCTACGAGCAGTACTTC,CAHIGSSYEQYF
.,TRBJ2-3,TRBV5-1,.,TGCGCCAGCAGCTCCCGGGGTGCAGATACGCAGTATTTT,CASSSRGADTQYF
.,TRBJ2-7,TRBV5-6,.,TGTGCCAGCAGCTTGCCCAGGGTCCACGAGCAGTACTTC,CASSLPRVHEQYF
.,TRBJ2-2,TRBV27,TRBD2,TGTGCCAGCAGTCCCCCCGGACTAGCGGGAGTAGGTACCGGGGAGCTGTTTTTT,CASSPPGLAGVGTGELFF
.,TRBJ2-3,TRBV5-4,TRBD2,TGTGCCAGCAGCTTAGCGGGGATCACAGATACGCAGTATTTT,CASSLAGITDTQYF
few,TRBJ1-1,TRBV6-2/TRBV6-3,.,TGTGCCAGCAGTTACAGAAGGGCAGGGACTGAAGCTTTCTTT,CASSYRRAGTEAFF
.,TRBJ2-5,TRBV7-8,.,TGTGCCAGCAGCCCGAACGGGATAACACAAGAGACCCAGTACTTC,CASSPNGITQETQYF
.,TRBJ1-1,TRBV29-1,.,TGCAGCGTTGAAAGGGAGACTGAAGCTTTCTTT,CSVERETEAFF
.,TRBJ1-1,TRBV7-9,.,TGTGCCAGCAGTTGGTTTACAGGGCCCACTGAAGCTTTCTTT,CASSWFTGPTEAFF
.,TRBJ1-1,TRBV19,.,TGTGCCAGTAGACTTAACAGGGATGAAGCTTTCTTT,CASRLNRDEAFF
once,TRBJ2-7,TRBV5-1,TRBD1,TGCGCCAGCAGCCCGCTCGGGACAGGGATCGTCCGCGACGAGCAGTACTTC,CASSPLGTGIVRDEQYF
.,TRBJ2-1,TRBV5-4,TRBD2,TGTGCCAGCAGCGATGGGACTAGCGGGTACAATGAGCAGTTCTTC,CASSDGTSGYNEQFF
.,TRBJ2-3,TRBV4-2,TRBD2,TGTGCCAGCAGCCCCGGGCGTAGCGGGGGTTTAGATACGCAGTATTTT,CASSPGRSGGLDTQYF
.,TRBJ2-4,TRBV10-3,TRBD1,TGTGCCATCAGTGAGGAGGGGACAGGGGTACGGGCCAAAAACATTCAGTACTTC,CAISEEGTGVRAKNIQYF
.,TRBJ2-7,TRBV4-2,TRBD1,TGTGCCAGCAGCCAACTTACAGGGGCCGAGCAGTACTTC,CASSQLTGAEQYF
.,TRBJ2-1,TRBV6-2/TRBV6-3,TRBD2,TGTGCCAGCAGCTTTCTAGCGGGAGGGCGGAATGAGCAGTTCTTC,CASSFLAGGRNEQFF
.,TRBJ2-2,TRBV7-2,.,TGTGCCAGCAGCCCTCGAGAGAACCTGAACACCGGGGAGCTGTTTTTT,CASSPRENLNTGELFF
.,TRBJ1-2,TRBV14,.,TGTGCCAGCAGCCAGATTCCGCACCGGGGCTACACCTTC,CASSQIPHRGYTF
.,TRBJ2-2,TRBV7-3,.,TGTGCCAGCAGCCCCCGACGAGGCGGGGAGCTGTTTTTT,CASSPRRGGELFF
.,TRBJ1-3,TRBV5-1,TRBD1,TGCGCCAGCAGCCGGACAGGGGATTATGGAAACACCATATATTTT,CASSRTGDYGNTIYF
.,TRBJ1-3,TRBV6-1,.,TGTGCCAGCAGTGAATGGGCCGACTCTGGAAACACCATATATTTT,CASSEWADSGNTIYF
.,TRBJ1-5,TRBV6-5,.,TGTGCCAGCGGGTCAGGGTTGAGCAATCAGCCCCAGCATTTT,CASGSGLSNQPQHF
.,TRBJ2-6,TRBV2,.,TGTGCCAGCAGTGAACGTCGGGGGTACAACCCCTCTGGGGCCAACGTCCTGACTTTC,CASSERRGYNPSGANVLTF
.,TRBJ2-5,TRBV9,TRBD2,TGTGCCAGCAGCGCGAGCGGGAGTGAGACCCAGTACTTC,CASSASGSETQYF
.,TRBJ1-6,TRBV4-3,.,TGCGCCAGCAGCCAAGATATTCGGCAGGTTGCGTATAATTCACCCCTCCACTTT,CASSQDIRQVAYNSPLHF
.,TRBJ1-1,TRBV7-2,.,TGTGCCAGCAGCTCCCCTCCGGGGACAACCTACACTGAAGCTTTCTTT,CASSSPPGTTYTEAFF
.,TRBJ2-3,TRBV5-1,TRBD2,TGCGCCAGCAGCCTACTACCGGGAGGTAAAGGAGATACGCAGTATTTT,CASSLLPGGKGDTQYF
.,TRBJ1-2,TRBV14,.,TGTGCCAGCAGCCACGGTCCAAACTATGGCTACACCTTC,CASSHGPNYGYTF
.,TRBJ2-1,TRBV7-3,.,TGTGCCAGCAGCTTAACCGCAGGGGTTGCTGAGCAGTTCTTC,CASSLTAGVAEQFF
.,TRBJ2-1,TRBV6-5,.,TGTGCCAGCAGTTACTTGGCCAGCGGTTACAATGAGCAGTTCTTC,CASSYLASGYNEQFF
.,TRBJ1-3,TRBV5-1,TRBD1,TGCGCCAGCAGCTTGGGACAGGGCGGCATATATTTT,CASSLGQGGIYF
.,TRBJ1-1,TRBV4-1,TRBD1,TGCGCCAGCAGCCTCACACAGGGGGACAACACTGAAGCTTTCTTT,CASSLTQGDNTEAFF
.,TRBJ1-3,TRBV5-1,.,TGCGCCAGCAGCTTGGACGGGACTGGAAACACCATATATTTT,CASSLDGTGNTIYF
.,TRBJ2-2,TRBV5-6,.,TGTGCCAGCACCGACCGGACAGTCCCCGGGGAGCTGTTTTTT,CASTDRTVPGELFF
.,TRBJ2-1,TRBV9,TRBD2,TGTGCCAGCAGTCGGGACTTTCGGACTAGCGATGAGCAGTTCTTC,CASSRDFRTSDEQFF
.,TRBJ2-3,TRBV5-4,.,TGTGCCAGCAGCTTGGGAGTTAGCACAGATACGCAGTATTTT,CASSLGVSTDTQYF
.,TRBJ1-1,TRBV5-6,.,TGTGCCAGCAGCTTAGGAGGGCCCTTAATGAACACTGAAGCTTTCTTT,CASSLGGPLMNTEAFF
.,TRBJ2-7,TRBV10-3,TRBD2,TGTGCCATCAGTGACTGGCGGGAGCGTATAGGCGAGCAGTACTTC,CAISDWRERIGEQYF
.,TRBJ2-2,TRBV7-8,TRBD2,TGTGCCAGCAGCCGGCGGGGGCGGGAGGTCGGGGAGCTGTTTTTT,CASSRRGREVGELFF
.,TRBJ2-7,TRBV2,TRBD2,TGTGCCAGCAGGAATAGCGGGAGGGCCTACGAGCAGTACTTC,CASRNSGRAYEQYF
.,TRBJ2-3,TRBV5-1,.,TGCGCCAGCAGCTTGGCCGTCGTAACAGATACGCAGTATTTT,CASSLAVVTDTQYF